The 2 T cell receptor beta chains below come from one sample, sequenced in a study of cytomegalovirus exposure and HLA in healthy donors. 13 Jbeta primers and 60 Vbeta primers were used for the PCR. Libraries were prepared by immunoSEQ multiplex PCR; TCRdb keeps only in-frame clonotypes and omits some of them. The sample lists about 120,000 clones, around three quarters seen once, with 3.5% to 4.5% in the top ten. Material: PBMCs. These receptors were collected from a man aged 25-40 years in good health and CMV-seropositive.

This clone was detected only once. The V gene is TRBV28, the J gene TRBJ2-7; the D gene is possibly TRBD2 (6 bases). Germline loops: CDR1 MDHEN, CDR2 SYDVKM. CDR3 length: 14 residues. Trimming shortened V by 6 bases and J by 0 bases, and 12 bases separated the two germline ends. This chain's CDR3 is CASRGLLSSYEQYF. The CDR3 DNA reads TGTGCCAGCAGGGGACTGCTAAGCTCCTACGAGCAGTACTTC. Full variable domain (rest looked up from reference TRBV28 and TRBJ2-7): DVKVTQSSRYLVKRTGEKVFLECVQDMDHENMFWYRQDPGLGLRLIYFSYDVKMKEKGDIPEGYSVSREKKERFSLILESASTNQTSMYLCASRGLLSSYEQYFGPGTRLTVT.

This clone was counted a few times. The chain couples TRBV7-9 to TRBJ1-2; 10 bases are a match to TRBD1. Germline V CDR1 and CDR2: SEHNR, FQNEAQ (reference sequence). There are 17 residues in the CDR3. Trimming took 5 bases from V and 6 from J; bases not matched to a gene: 15. CDR3 amino acids: CASSPSPRDRGDHGYTF. The CDR3 region has the DNA TGTGCCAGCAGCCCAAGCCCGCGGGACAGGGGAGACCATGGCTACACCTTC.